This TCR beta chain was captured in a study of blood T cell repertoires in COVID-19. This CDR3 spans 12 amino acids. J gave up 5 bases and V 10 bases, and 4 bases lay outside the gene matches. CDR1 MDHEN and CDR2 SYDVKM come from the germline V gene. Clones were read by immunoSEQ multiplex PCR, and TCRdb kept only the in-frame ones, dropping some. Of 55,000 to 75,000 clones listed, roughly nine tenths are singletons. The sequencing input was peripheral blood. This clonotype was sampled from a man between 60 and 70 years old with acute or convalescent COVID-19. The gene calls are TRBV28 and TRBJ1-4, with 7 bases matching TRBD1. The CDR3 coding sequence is TGTGCCACCGGACAGGTGAATGAAAAACTGTTTTTT. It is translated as CATGQVNEKLFF.